Below, 12 T cell receptor beta chains from the same sample are listed, as sequenced in a study of blood T cell repertoires in COVID-19 (dated by TCRdb to the early 2020s). Receptor libraries were prepared by the immunoSEQ multiplex PCR assay. Drawn from immuneACCESS, this table holds only the in-frame rearrangements with V and J called that TCRdb kept. Clones are partly lost; checked studies trace under half to an unresolved V gene and leave the rest unexplained. The sample contains over 150,000 clones, 83% of them found a single time. Together, the top ten hold about 12% of the sample. The sample comprised peripheral blood. The receptors stem from a woman aged 55-69 years with COVID-19, enrolled during active disease.

The genes are TRBV9 and TRBJ2-3, with D perhaps matching TRBD1 (7 bases). Trimming removed 3 bases from V and 2 bases from J, with 13 bases in between. The CDR3 has 15 amino acids. Germline CDR1 reads SGDLS; CDR2 reads YYNGEE. The CDR3 DNA is TGTGCCAGCAGCGCGCGGGGACAGAACACAGATACGCAGTATTTT. It yields the protein CASSARGQNTDTQYF.

The CDR3 is CASSWTGADEQFF. Written as DNA, the CDR3 is TGTGCCAGCAGCTGGACAGGGGCGGATGAGCAGTTCTTC. The genes are TRBV7-8 and TRBJ2-1; 9 nucleotides line up with TRBD1. V lost 4 bases to trimming and J lost 8 bases; unmatched junction nucleotides: 3. The CDR3 has 13 amino acids. Germline CDR1 SGHVS, CDR2 FQNEAQ.

In its sample, this clone was seen a few times. The rearrangement joins TRBV12-3 or TRBV12-4 to TRBJ1-2; D remains unclear. The CDR3 consists of 13 residues. V lost 0 bases and J 8 bases, leaving 10 bases between the germline ends. The CDR3 bases are TGTGCCAGCAGTTTAGCGAAACGTGAGGGCTACACCTTC. The encoded protein is CASSLAKREGYTF.

This clone showed up just a few times. This rearrangement joins TRBV19 to TRBJ1-1, with D hard to call. With 3 bases removed from V and 7 bases from J, the gap between germline ends came to 24 bases. Germline V lookup: CDR1 LNHDA, CDR2 SQIVND (reference sequence). CDR3 length equals 17 residues. In DNA, the CDR3 is TGTGCCAGTAGTATCTATGTGAGGGCCACCACTTTGCATGAAGCTTTCTTT. Translated, it gives CASSIYVRATTLHEAFF.

The chain links TRBV30 to TRBJ1-2, with 10 positions matching TRBD1. V trimming: 3 bases; J trimming: 5 bases; junction bases outside the gene matches: 6. The CDR3 loop spans 14 amino acids. The germline CDR1 and CDR2 sequences are GTSNPN and SVGIG (reference sequence). The CDR3 protein is CAWRTGGAWYGYTF. The CDR3 bases are TGTGCCTGGAGGACAGGGGGCGCTTGGTATGGCTACACCTTC.

Written as DNA, the CDR3 is TGTGCCAGCTCACTCCTCGGGGGGGAAGAGACCCAGTACTTC. Residues: CASSLLGGEETQYF. The chain employs TRBV18 and TRBJ2-5; TRBD2 aligns across 8 bases. Looked up from germline, CDR1 is KGHSH and CDR2 is LQKENI. This CDR3 contains 14 residues. V lost 4 bases and J lost 3; bases outside the gene matches: 4.

The chain carries TRBV19 and TRBJ1-2, with D tentatively TRBD1 (5 bases). This CDR3 has 13 amino acids. V lost 7 bases, J lost 2 bases, and 11 bases lay in between. CDR1 and CDR2 from the germline V gene are LNHDA and SQIVND (reference sequence). CDR3 sequence: CASIDSDNYGYTF. The CDR3 coding sequence is TGTGCCAGTATAGACAGCGACAACTATGGCTACACCTTC. Filled out from reference TRBV19 and TRBJ1-2, the complete variable domain reads DGGITQSPKYLFRKEGQNVTLSCEQNLNHDAMYWYRQDPGQGLRLIYYSQIVNDFQKGDIAEGYSVSREKKESFPLTVTSAQKNPTAFYLCASIDSDNYGYTFGSGTRLTVV.

For the CDR3, the DNA is TGTGCCAGCAGCCAGGGGACAGGGCTCGGCTACACCTTC. Protein sequence: CASSQGTGLGYTF. The chain employs TRBV3-1 (or the pseudogene TRBV3-2) and TRBJ1-2, with 9 bases lining up with TRBD1. This CDR3 is built from 13 residues. The germline V gene encodes CDR1 LGHDT and CDR2 YNNKEL (reference sequence). V lost 3 bases to trimming and J lost 8 bases; unmatched junction nucleotides: 4.

V and J are TRBV2 and TRBJ1-2; 7 bases align to TRBD1. The CDR3 is 17 amino acids. Germline assignment: CDR1 SNHLY and CDR2 FYNNEI. The junction had 14 bases not matched to a gene; V was cut back by 3 bases and J by 4 bases. In DNA form, the CDR3 reads TGTGCCAGCAGTGACCCTAGGACAGGCGCACCATTCTATGGCTACACCTTC. It yields the protein CASSDPRTGAPFYGYTF.

The chain couples TRBV27 to TRBJ2-3; 9 bases fit TRBD2. V lost 5 bases to trimming and J lost 4 bases; unmatched junction nucleotides: 13. The CDR3 is 17 residues long. Germline CDR1 MNHEY, CDR2 SMNVEV (reference sequence). This CDR3 reads CASSPRGLAYSADTQYF. In nucleotides, the CDR3 is TGTGCCAGCAGTCCCAGGGGACTAGCATATTCGGCAGATACGCAGTATTTT.

V gene TRBV24-1 combines with J gene TRBJ1-4, with 9 positions matching TRBD1. The junction had 8 bases not matched to a gene; V was cut back by 9 bases and J by 4 bases. Germline values: CDR1 KGHDR, CDR2 SFDVKD. This CDR3 spans 15 amino acids. The CDR3 spells CATPGGDRVNEKLFF. The DNA for the CDR3 is TGTGCCACCCCGGGGGGGGACAGGGTTAATGAAAAACTGTTTTTT.

This sequence joins TRBV29-1 and TRBJ2-7; 11 nucleotides align to TRBD1. Trimming at V came to 6 bases and at J to 0 bases, leaving 4 bases not matched to a gene. Germline CDR1 reads SQVTM; CDR2 reads ANQGSEA. The CDR3 spans 14 residues. CDR3 nucleotide sequence: TGCAGCGTCTCCGGGACAGGGGGCTCCTACGAGCAGTACGTC. It yields the protein CSVSGTGGSYEQYV.